The source of this T cell receptor (beta chain) is a study of blood T cells in healthy people across ages. Across the whole study: T cells yielded about one barcoded beta molecule per two cells through template switching.

The CDR3 has 15 residues. Trimming removed 4 bases at V and 3 bases at J, with 16 bases between. Then a second PCR, running roughly 7 to 11 cycles, was carried out with a sample-barcoded 5' primer and a J-beta primer mix. Using its own MiXCR run on the 5' RACE reads, TCRdb lists one record per CDR3 protein. The table has 1.5 million to 2 million distinct CDR3 sequences, 30% to 40% seen once. This clonotype was sampled from a human donor in good health. The chain recombines TRBV12-3 or TRBV12-4 with TRBJ2-7; a weak D match, TRBD1 (6 bases). Specimen: blood. Here the CDR3 reads CASSSSLTTGYEQYF. CDR3 DNA: TGTGCCAGCAGTTCCTCCCTAACGACAGGCTACGAGCAGTACTTC.